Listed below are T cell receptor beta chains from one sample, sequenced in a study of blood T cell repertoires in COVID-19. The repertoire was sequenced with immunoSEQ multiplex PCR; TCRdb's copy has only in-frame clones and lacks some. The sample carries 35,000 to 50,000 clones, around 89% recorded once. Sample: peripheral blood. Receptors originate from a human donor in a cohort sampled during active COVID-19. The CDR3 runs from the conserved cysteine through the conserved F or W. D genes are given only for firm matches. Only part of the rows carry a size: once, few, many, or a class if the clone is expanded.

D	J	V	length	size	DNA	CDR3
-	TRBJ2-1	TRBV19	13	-	TGTGCCAGTAGTCCGACGGGTGGCGGTGAGCAGTTCTTC	CASSPTGGGEQFF
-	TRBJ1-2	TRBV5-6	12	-	TGTGCCAGCAGCTTGGTTGGGGGCGGCTACACCTTC	CASSLVGGGYTF
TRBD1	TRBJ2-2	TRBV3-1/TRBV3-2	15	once	TGTGCCAGCAGCCAACGGGACAGGGATACCGGGGAGCTGTTTTTT	CASSQRDRDTGELFF
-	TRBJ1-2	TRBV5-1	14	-	TGCGCCAGCAGCAGTAACAGCCCTAACTATGGCTACACCTTC	CASSSNSPNYGYTF
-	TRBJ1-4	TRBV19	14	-	TGTGCCACTAAGGGGGGGCCGGGAAAAGAAAAACTGTTTTTT	CATKGGPGKEKLFF
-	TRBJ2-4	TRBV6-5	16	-	TGTGCCAGCAGTTCCAGGGGCCAGGGAGTCAAAAACATTCAGTACTTC	CASSSRGQGVKNIQYF
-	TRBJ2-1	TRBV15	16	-	TGTGCCACCAGCAGAGTTGTGACTAGGGGGCGGGTTGAGCAGTTCTTC	CATSRVVTRGRVEQFF
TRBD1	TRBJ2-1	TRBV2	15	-	TGTGCCAGCAGCGGACGGGACAGGGTAGGCGATGAGCAGTTCTTC	CASSGRDRVGDEQFF
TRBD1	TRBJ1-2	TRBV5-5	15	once	TGTGCCAGCAGCCCGCTAGACAGGGCCTCGGAGGGCTACACCTTC	CASSPLDRASEGYTF
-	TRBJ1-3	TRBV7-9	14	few	TGTGCCAGCAGCCCCAGTCCCTCTGGAAACACCATATATTTT	CASSPSPSGNTIYF
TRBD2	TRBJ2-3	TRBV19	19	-	TGTGCCAGTAGTCTACAAGCGGGAGGGCCTGATGTAGGCACAGATACGCAGTATTTT	CASSLQAGGPDVGTDTQYF
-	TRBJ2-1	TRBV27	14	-	TGTGCCAGCAGTTTCCGGGATAAAGCCAATGAGCAGTTCTTC	CASSFRDKANEQFF